A selection of T cell receptor beta chains follows, all from one sample in a study of molecular identifiers for immune sequencing clone quantification. TCRdb used MiXCR to reprocess the PCR reads, holding one entry per CDR3 protein. The table has some 70,000 distinct CDR3 sequences, 15% to 20% seen once. Material: naive CD8+ T cells from blood, with Jurkat cell RNA spiked in. The receptors were sampled from a human donor in good health. Some libraries in this study had Jurkat cell RNA spiked in. Both conserved end residues are trimmed from each CDR3. Each record gives: J gene, V gene, CDR3 protein.

>TRBJ1-4|TRBV7-9
ASSLVQLNEKLF
>TRBJ2-5|TRBV12-3/TRBV12-4
ASTSGQETQY
>TRBJ2-7|TRBV7-9
ASSSTGSYEQY
>TRBJ1-4|TRBV6-5
ASRSIFGLNEKLF
>TRBJ2-1|TRBV3-1
ASSHRPSGSLLGYNEQF
>TRBJ2-1|TRBV4-3
ASSQDLVGLGYYEQF
>TRBJ2-1|TRBV12-3/TRBV12-4
ASSTTPSYNEQF
>TRBJ2-7|TRBV5-4
ASRLGSGEQY
>TRBJ2-7|TRBV20-1
SATIRGFEY
>TRBJ2-3|TRBV11-2
ASSSYPSDTQY